This T cell receptor beta chain was profiled in a study of shared clonotypes between healthy human individuals. About this clone: What it binds is not known.

V was clipped by 3 bases and J by 6 bases, with 14 bases between them. Germline V CDR1 and CDR2: SGHRS, YFSETQ. The CDR3 runs 14 residues. Original processing notes: Owing to the provision of junction-only sequences devoid of quality scores by immunoSEQ, filtering differed. Profiled with immunoSEQ multiplex PCR; TCRdb holds only in-frame clones, not every one. Clone size and the V and J calls come from that table; the DNA yielded D and trimming. The data hold approximately 1,500,000 clones, with approximately 98% observed a single time. Study-wide results and caveats: Clonotype sharing levels among donors were expected to vary with sequencing depth.

This clonotype originated in a man aged 25-45 years in good health. The sample comprised naive CD4+ T cells sorted from blood. The sample's subset: CD45RA+ positively selected. The chain recombines TRBV5-1 with TRBJ2-3, with TRBD2 as a possible D gene (5 bases). CDR3 loop: CASSSIAWEDTQYF. Here the CDR3 DNA reads TGCGCCAGCAGCTCTATAGCGTGGGAGGATACGCAGTATTTT.